Described below is a single T cell receptor beta chain sequence and its context. TCRdb re-analysed the RT-PCR reads in MiXCR, keeping a single row per CDR3 protein. The sample carries fewer than 800,000 distinct CDR3 sequences, 15% to 19% recorded once. The data stem from a study of response to subunit inactivated influenza vaccine. The CDR3 has 15 residues. Trimming stripped 0 bases from V and 8 bases from J, with 15 bases between. Germline V gene data show CDR1 as SGHRS and CDR2 as YFSETQ. The sequences come from PBMCs from blood, collected approximately 12 days after vaccination. The TCR was taken from a man aged 50 to 59 who received an inactivated influenza vaccine. The V and J genes are TRBV5-1 and TRBJ2-1; weak D call: TRBD2 (6 bases). The CDR3 bases are TGCGCCAGCAGCTTGGGTAGCGGAATTGTGGATGAGCAGTTCTTC. Encoded protein: CASSLGSGIVDEQFF.